This T cell receptor beta chain comes out of a study of cytomegalovirus exposure and HLA in healthy donors. In regard to this clone: The target antigen is unknown.

General study points: In vitro checks showed that a few CMV-associated chains really do target CMV antigens. A list of 150 or so TCR beta chains associated with cytomegalovirus was given.

The germline gives CDR1 MDHEN, CDR2 SYDVKM. Deletions cut 5 bases from V and 1 base from J, with 11 bases between. The CDR3 spans 15 residues. TCRdb's table, derived via immunoSEQ multiplex PCR, lists solely in-frame clones and lacks some. The sample holds approximately 110,000 clones, roughly 90% seen once. The donors were in the roughly 130-subject validation cohort; that cohort was separate from the approximately 700-subject first cohort. The specimen was PBMCs. V is TRBV28 and J is TRBJ2-2, with TRBD1 as a possible D gene (6 bases). The sequence was obtained from a woman aged 18-29 years in good health and CMV-seronegative. The CDR3 here is CASSGPGQNTGELFF. CDR3 DNA: TGTGCCAGCAGTGGTCCGGGACAGAACACCGGGGAGCTGTTTTTT.